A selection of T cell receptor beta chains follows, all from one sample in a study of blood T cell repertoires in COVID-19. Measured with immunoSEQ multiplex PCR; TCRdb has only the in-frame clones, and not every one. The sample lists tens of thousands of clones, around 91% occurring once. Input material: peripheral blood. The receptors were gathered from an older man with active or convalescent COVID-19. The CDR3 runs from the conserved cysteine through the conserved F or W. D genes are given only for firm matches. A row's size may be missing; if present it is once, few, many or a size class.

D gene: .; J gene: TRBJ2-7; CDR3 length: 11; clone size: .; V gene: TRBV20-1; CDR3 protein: CSAAGAYEQYF; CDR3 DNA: TGCAGTGCGGCGGGGGCGTACGAGCAGTACTTC
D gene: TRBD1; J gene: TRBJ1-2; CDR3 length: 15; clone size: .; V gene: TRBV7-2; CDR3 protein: CASRYPGQGLLGYTF; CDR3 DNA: TGTGCCAGCAGGTACCCGGGACAGGGGTTGCTTGGCTACACCTTC
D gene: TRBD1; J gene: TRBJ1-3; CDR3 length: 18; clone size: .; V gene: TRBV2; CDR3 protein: CASRIQGANLFSGNTIYF; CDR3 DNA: TGTGCCAGCAGGATACAGGGGGCGAACCTCTTCTCTGGAAACACCATATATTTT
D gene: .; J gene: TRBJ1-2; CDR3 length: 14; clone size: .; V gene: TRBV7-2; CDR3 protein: CASSFRGATYGYTF; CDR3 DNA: TGTGCCAGCAGCTTCCGGGGGGCAACCTATGGCTACACCTTC
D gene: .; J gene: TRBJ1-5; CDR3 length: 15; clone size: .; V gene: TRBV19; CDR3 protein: CASTRGTRGNQPQHF; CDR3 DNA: TGTGCCAGTACCAGAGGGACAAGGGGCAATCAGCCCCAGCATTTT
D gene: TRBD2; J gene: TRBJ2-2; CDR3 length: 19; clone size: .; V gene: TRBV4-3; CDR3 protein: CASSRARLAGGRNTGELFF; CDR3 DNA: TGCGCCAGCAGCCGAGCAAGACTAGCGGGTGGGCGGAACACCGGGGAGCTGTTTTTT
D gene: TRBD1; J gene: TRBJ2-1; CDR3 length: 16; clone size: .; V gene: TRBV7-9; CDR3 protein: CASSLPRTGVYNEQFF; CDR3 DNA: TGTGCCAGCAGCCTTCCGAGGACAGGGGTTTACAATGAGCAGTTCTTC
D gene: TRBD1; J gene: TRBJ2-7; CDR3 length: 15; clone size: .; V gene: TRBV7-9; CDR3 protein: CASSEGQASSYEQYF; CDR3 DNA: TGTGCCAGCAGCGAGGGACAGGCCAGCTCCTACGAGCAGTACTTC
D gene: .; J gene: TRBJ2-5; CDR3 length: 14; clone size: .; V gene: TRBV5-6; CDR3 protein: CASSLVQGQETQYF; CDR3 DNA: TGTGCCAGCAGCTTGGTACAGGGCCAAGAGACCCAGTACTTC
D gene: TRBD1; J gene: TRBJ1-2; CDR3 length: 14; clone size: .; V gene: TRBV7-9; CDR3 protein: CASSFPGQGVGYTF; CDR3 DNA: TGTGCCAGCAGTTTCCCGGGACAGGGGGTCGGCTACACCTTC
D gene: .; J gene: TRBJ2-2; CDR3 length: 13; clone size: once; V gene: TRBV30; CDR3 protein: CAWTSAGTGELFF; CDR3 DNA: TGTGCCTGGACTAGCGCCGGCACCGGGGAGCTGTTTTTT
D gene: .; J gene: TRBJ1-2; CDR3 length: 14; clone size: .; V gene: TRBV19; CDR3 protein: CASTPTPGAYGYTF; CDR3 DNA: TGTGCCAGTACTCCTACCCCAGGGGCCTATGGCTACACCTTC
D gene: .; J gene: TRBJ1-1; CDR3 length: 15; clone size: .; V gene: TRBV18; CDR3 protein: CASSPSGVSGTEAFF; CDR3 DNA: TGTGCCAGCTCACCCTCTGGCGTATCGGGGACTGAAGCTTTCTTT
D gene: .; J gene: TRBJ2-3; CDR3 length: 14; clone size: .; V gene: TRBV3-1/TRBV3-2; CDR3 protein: CASNHWQGLDTQYF; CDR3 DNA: TGTGCCAGCAACCATTGGCAGGGCTTGGACACGCAGTATTTT
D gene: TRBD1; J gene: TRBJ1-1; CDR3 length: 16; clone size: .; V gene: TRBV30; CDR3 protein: CAWSRGTGYLNTEAFF; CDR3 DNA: TGTGCCTGGAGTCGAGGGACAGGGTACTTGAACACTGAAGCTTTCTTT
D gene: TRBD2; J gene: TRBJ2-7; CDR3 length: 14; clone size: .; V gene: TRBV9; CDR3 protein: CASSLTSGPYEQYF; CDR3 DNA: TGTGCCAGCAGTTTGACTAGCGGGCCGTACGAGCAGTACTTC
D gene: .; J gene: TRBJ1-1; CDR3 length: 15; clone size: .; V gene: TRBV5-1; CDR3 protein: CASTPRGALITEAFF; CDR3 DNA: TGCGCCAGCACCCCGCGGGGGGCTCTTATCACTGAAGCTTTCTTT
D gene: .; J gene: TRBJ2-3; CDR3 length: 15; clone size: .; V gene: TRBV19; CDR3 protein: CASRRQAFGADTQYF; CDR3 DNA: TGTGCCAGTAGGCGACAGGCCTTTGGGGCAGATACGCAGTATTTT
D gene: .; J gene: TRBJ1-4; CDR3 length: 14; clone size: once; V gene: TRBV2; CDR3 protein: CASSDRGANEKLFF; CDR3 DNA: TGTGCCAGCAGTGACCGGGGGGCTAATGAAAAACTGTTTTTT
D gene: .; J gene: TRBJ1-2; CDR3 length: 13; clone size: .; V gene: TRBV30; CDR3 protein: CAWSVQLNYGYTF; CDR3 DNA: TGTGCCTGGAGTGTACAGCTTAACTATGGCTACACCTTC
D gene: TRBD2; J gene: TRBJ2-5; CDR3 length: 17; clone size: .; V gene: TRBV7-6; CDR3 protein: CASSLIPAGDTRETQYF; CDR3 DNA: TGTGCCAGCAGCTTAATTCCCGCGGGGGATACGAGAGAGACCCAGTACTTC
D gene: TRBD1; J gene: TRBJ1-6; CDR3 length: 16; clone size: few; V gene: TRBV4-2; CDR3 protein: CASSQAQGAGNSPLHF; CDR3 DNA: TGTGCCAGCAGCCAGGCTCAGGGGGCAGGCAATTCACCCCTCCACTTT
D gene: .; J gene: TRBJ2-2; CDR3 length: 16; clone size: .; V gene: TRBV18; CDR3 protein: CASSPRLGDLTGELFF; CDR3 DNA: TGTGCCAGCTCACCACGCCTAGGGGATTTGACCGGGGAGCTGTTTTTT
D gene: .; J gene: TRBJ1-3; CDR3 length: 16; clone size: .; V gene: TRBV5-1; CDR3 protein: CASSLAGILSGNTIYF; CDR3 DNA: TGCGCCAGCAGCTTGGCCGGGATCCTCTCTGGAAACACCATATATTTT
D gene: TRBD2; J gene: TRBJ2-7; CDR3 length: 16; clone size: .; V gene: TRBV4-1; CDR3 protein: CASSLQRLADKYEQYF; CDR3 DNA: TGCGCCAGCAGCCTCCAACGACTAGCGGATAAATACGAGCAGTACTTC
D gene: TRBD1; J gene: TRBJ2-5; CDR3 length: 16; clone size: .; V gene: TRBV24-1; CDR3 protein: CATSDFSRGLVETQYF; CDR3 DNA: TGTGCCACCAGTGATTTTTCTAGGGGGCTCGTAGAGACCCAGTACTTC
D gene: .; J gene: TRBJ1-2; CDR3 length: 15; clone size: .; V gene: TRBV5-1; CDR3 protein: CASSSQADSSYGYTF; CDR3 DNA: TGCGCCAGCAGCTCACAAGCGGACAGTTCCTATGGCTACACCTTC
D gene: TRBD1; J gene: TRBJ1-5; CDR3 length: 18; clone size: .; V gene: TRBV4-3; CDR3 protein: CASSQDWGLGQGIQPQHF; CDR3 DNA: TGCGCCAGCAGCCAAGATTGGGGGCTGGGACAGGGGATACAGCCCCAGCATTTT
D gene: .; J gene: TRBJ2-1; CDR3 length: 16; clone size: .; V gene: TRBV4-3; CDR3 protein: CASSPRQWGSYNEQFF; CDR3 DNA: TGCGCCAGCAGCCCCCGACAGTGGGGCTCCTACAATGAGCAGTTCTTC
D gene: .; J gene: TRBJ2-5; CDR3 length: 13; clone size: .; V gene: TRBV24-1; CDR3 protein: CATAGGNQETQYF; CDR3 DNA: TGTGCCACCGCCGGAGGCAACCAAGAGACCCAGTACTTC
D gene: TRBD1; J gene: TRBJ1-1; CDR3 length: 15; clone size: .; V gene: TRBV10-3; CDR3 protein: CAITGTGAGGTEAFF; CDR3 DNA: TGTGCCATCACCGGGACAGGGGCCGGGGGCACTGAAGCTTTCTTT
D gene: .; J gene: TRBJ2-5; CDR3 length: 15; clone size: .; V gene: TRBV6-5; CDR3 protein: CASRGSGLQRETQYF; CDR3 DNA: TGTGCCAGCAGGGGTTCAGGCTTACAAAGAGAGACCCAGTACTTC
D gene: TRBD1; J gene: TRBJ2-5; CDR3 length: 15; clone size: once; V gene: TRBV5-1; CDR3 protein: CASSEGQVRPETQYF; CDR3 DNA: TGCGCCAGCAGCGAGGGACAGGTTCGCCCAGAGACCCAGTACTTC
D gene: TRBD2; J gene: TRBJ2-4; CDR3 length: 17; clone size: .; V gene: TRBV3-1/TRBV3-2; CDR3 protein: CASSQAGRGGSQNIQYF; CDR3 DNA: TGTGCCAGCAGCCAAGCTGGTCGGGGGGGGTCCCAAAACATTCAGTACTTC
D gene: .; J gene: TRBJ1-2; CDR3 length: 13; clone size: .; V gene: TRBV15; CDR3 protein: CATSRDGALGYTF; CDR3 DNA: TGTGCCACCAGCAGAGATGGAGCGCTTGGCTACACCTTC
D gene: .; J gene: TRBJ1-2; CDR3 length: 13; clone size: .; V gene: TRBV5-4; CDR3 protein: CASSLRQDYGYTF; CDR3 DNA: TGTGCCAGCAGCTTGCGACAGGACTATGGCTACACCTTC
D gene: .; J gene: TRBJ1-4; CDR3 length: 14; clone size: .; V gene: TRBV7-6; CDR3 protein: CASSRGAEGEKLFF; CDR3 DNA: TGTGCCAGCAGCCGGGGGGCGGAGGGTGAAAAACTGTTTTTT
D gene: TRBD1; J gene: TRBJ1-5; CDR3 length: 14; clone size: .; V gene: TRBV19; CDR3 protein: CASTRTGEHQPQHF; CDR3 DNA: TGTGCCAGTACCCGGACAGGGGAGCATCAGCCCCAGCATTTT
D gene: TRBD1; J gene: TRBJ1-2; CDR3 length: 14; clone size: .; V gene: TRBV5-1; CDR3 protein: CASSTDRAIYGYTF; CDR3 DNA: TGCGCCAGCAGTACCGACAGGGCAATCTATGGCTACACCTTC